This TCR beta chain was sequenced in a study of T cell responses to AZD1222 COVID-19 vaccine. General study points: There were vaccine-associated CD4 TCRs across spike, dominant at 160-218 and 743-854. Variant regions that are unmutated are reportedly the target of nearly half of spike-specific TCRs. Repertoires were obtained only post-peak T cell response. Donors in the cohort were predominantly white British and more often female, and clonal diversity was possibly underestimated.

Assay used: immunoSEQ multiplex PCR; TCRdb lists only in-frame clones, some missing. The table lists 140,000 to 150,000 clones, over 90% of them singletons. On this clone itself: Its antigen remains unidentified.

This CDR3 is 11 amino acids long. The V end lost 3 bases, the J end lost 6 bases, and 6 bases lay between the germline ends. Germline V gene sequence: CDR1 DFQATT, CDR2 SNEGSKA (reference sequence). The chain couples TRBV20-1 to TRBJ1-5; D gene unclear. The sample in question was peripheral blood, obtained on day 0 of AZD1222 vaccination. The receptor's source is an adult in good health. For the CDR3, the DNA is TGCAGTGCTAGCCGCGGTCAGCCCCAGCATTTT. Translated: CSASRGQPQHF.